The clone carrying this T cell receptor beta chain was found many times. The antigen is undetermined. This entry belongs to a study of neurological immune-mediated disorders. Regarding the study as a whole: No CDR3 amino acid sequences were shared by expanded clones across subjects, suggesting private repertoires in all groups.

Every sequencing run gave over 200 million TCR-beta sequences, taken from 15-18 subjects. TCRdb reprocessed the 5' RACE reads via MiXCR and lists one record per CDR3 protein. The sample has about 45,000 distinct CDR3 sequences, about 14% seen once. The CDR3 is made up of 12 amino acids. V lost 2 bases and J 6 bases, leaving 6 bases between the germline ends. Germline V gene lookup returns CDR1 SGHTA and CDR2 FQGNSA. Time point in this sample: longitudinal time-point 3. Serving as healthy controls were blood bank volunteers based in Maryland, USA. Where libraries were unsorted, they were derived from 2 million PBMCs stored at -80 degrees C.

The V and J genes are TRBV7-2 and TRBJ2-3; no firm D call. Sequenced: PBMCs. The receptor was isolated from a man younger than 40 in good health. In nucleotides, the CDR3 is TGTGCCAGCAGCTTATACGGGGATACGCAGTATTTT. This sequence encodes CASSLYGDTQYF. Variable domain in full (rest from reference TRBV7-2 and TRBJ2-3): GAGVSQSPSNKVTEKGKDVELRCDPISGHTALYWYRQSLGQGLEFLIYFQGNSAPDKSGLPSDRFSAERTGGSVSTLTIQRTQQEDSAVYLCASSLYGDTQYFGPGTRLTVL.